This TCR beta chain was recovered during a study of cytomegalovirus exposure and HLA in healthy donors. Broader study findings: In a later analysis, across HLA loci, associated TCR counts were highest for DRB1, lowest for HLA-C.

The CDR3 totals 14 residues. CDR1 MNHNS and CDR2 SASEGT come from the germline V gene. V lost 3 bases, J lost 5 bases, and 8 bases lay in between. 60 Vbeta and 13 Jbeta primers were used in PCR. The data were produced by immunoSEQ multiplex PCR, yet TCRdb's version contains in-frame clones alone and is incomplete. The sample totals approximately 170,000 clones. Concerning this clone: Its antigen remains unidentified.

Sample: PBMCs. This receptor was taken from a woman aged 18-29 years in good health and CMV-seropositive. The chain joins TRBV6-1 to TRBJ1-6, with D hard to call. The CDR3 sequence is CASSEAGNNSPLHF. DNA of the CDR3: TGTGCCAGCAGTGAGGCAGGCAATAATTCACCCCTCCACTTT.